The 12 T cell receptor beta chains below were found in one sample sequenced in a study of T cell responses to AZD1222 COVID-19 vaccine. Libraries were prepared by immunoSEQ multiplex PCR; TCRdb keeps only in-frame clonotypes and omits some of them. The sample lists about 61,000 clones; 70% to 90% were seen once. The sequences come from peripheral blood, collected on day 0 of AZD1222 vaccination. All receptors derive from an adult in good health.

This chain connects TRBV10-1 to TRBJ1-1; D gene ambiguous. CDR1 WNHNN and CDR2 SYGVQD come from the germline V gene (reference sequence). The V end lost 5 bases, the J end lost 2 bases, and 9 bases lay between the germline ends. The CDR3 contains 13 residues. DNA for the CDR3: TGCGCCAGCAGTAACCAGCCTAACACTGAAGCTTTCTTT. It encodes CASSNQPNTEAFF.

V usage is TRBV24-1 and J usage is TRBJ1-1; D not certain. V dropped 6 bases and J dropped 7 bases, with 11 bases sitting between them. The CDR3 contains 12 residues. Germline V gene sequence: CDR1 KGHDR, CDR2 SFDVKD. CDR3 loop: CATSSAGGEAFF. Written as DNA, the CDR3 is TGTGCCACCAGTTCGGCGGGCGGTGAAGCTTTCTTT.

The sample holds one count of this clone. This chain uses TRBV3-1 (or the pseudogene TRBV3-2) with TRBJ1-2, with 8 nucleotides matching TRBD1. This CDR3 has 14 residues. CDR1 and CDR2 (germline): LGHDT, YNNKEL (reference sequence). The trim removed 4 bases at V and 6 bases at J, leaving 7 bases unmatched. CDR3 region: CASSPRTGRDGYTF. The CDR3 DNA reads TGTGCCAGCAGCCCCCGGACAGGGCGCGATGGCTACACCTTC.

The CDR3 nucleotides are TGTGCCAGCAGTGAGGGTTGGCATAAGAATCAGCCCCAGCATTTT. It yields the protein CASSEGWHKNQPQHF. The chain has TRBV2 and TRBJ1-5; no clear D. V was pared by 3 bases and J by 4 bases, with 13 bases between. The CDR3 covers 15 residues. CDR1 and CDR2 from the germline V gene are SNHLY and FYNNEI.

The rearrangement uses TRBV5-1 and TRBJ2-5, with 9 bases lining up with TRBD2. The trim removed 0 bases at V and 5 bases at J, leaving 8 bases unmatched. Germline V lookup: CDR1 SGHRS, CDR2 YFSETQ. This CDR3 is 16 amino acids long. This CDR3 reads CASSLAPAGGGETQYF. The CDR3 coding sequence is TGCGCCAGCAGCTTGGCTCCAGCGGGGGGCGGGGAGACCCAGTACTTC.

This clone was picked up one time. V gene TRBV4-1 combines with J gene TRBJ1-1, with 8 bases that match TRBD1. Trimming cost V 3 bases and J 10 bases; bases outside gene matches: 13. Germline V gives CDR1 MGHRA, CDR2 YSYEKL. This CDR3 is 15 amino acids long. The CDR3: CASSQAGTGLGVAFF. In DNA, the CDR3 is TGCGCCAGCAGCCAGGCCGGGACAGGATTGGGTGTAGCTTTCTTT.

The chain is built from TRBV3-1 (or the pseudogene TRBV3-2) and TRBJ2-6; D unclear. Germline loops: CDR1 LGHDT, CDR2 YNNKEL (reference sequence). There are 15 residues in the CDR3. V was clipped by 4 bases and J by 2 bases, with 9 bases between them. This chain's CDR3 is CASSPDMTGANVLTF. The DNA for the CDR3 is TGTGCCAGCAGCCCTGACATGACTGGGGCCAACGTCCTGACTTTC.

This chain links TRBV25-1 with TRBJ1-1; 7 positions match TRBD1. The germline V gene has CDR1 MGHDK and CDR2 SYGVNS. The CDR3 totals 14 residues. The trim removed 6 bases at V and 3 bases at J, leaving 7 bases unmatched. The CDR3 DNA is TGTGCCAGCAGGGAACAGGGGTTCGACACTGAAGCTTTCTTT. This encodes CASREQGFDTEAFF.

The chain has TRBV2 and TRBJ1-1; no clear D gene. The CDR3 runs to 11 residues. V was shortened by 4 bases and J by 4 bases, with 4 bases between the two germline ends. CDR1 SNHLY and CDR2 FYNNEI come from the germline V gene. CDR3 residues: CASSVRTEAFF. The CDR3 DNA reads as TGTGCCAGCAGTGTCCGCACTGAAGCTTTCTTT.

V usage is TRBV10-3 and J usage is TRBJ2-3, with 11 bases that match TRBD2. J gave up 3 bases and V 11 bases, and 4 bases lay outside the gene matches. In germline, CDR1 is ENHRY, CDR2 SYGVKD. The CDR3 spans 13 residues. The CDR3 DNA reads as TGTGCCGTTAGCGGGGGGGCGACAGATACGCAGTATTTT. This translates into CAVSGGATDTQYF.

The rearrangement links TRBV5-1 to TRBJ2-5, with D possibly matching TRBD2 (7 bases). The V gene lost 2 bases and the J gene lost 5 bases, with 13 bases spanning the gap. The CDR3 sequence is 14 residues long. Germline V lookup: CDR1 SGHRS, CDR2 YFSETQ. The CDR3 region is CASSLPGGGETQYF. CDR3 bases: TGCGCCAGCAGCTTACCGGGGGGCGGCGAGACCCAGTACTTC.

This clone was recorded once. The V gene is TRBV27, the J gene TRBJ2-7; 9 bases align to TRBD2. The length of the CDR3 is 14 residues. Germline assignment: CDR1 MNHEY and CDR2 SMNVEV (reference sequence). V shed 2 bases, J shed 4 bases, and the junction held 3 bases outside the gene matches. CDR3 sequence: CASSLAGGRYEQYF. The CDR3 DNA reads TGTGCCAGCAGTTTAGCGGGGGGGCGGTACGAGCAGTACTTC.